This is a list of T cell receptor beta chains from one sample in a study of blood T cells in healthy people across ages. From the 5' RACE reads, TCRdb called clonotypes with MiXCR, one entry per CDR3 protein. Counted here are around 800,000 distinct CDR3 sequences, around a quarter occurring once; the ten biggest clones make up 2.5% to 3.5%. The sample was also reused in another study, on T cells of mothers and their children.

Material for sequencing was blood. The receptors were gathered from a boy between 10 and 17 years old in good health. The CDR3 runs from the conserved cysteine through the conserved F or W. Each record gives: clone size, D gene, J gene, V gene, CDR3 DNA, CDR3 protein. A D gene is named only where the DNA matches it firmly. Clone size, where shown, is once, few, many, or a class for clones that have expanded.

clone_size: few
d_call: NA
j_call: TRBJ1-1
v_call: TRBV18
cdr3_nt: TGTGCCAGCTCACCTCAACAGGGAATGAACACTGAAGCTTTCTTT
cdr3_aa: CASSPQQGMNTEAFF

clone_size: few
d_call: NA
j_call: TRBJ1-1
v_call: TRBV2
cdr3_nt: TGTGCCAGCAGCTTCGGGGAGGGGACTGAAGCTTTCTTT
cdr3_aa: CASSFGEGTEAFF

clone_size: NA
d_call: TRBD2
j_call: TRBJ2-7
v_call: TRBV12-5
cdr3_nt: TGTGCTAGTGGTTTCCTAGCGGGGGTCGGATACGAGCAGTACTTC
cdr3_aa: CASGFLAGVGYEQYF

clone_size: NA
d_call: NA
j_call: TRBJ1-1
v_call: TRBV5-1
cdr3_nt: TGCGCCAGCAATTCAGGGGCTGGGACTGAAGCTTTCTTT
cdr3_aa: CASNSGAGTEAFF

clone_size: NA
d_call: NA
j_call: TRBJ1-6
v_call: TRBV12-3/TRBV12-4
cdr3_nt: TGTGCCAGCACCCTTCCCCCGGGATCACCCCTCCACTTT
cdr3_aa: CASTLPPGSPLHF

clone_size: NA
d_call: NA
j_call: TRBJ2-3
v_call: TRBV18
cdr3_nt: TGTGCCAGCTCGCTGCGGTTAGATACGCAGTATTTT
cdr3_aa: CASSLRLDTQYF

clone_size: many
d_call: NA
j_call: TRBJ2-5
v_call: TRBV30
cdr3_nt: TGTGCCAGCAAGGTCGAGACCCAGTACTTC
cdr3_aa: CASKVETQYF

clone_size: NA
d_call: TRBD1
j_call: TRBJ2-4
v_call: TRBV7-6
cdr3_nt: TGTGCCAGCAGCCCGCGAGGACAGGGAAAAGTGATTTCGACCAAAAACATTCAGTACTTT
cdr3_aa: CASSPRGQGKVISTKNIQYF

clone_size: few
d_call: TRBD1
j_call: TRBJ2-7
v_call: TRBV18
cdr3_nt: TGTGTCAGCTCACCACAGGGGGGCTTGAGAAGCTCCTACGAGCAGTACTTC
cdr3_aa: CVSSPQGGLRSSYEQYF

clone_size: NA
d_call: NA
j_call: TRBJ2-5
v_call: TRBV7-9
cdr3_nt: TGTGCCAGCAGCTTAGAGTGGCCCAGCGAGACCCAGTACTTC
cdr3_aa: CASSLEWPSETQYF

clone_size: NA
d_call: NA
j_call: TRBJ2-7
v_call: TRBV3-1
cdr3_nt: TGTGCCAGCAGCCAAGACGCAGGCGACGAGCAGTACTTC
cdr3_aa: CASSQDAGDEQYF

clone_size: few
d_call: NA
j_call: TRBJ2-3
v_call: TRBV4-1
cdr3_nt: TGCGCCAGCAGCCAAGAGGGGGGCCCAGATACGCAGTATTTT
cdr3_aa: CASSQEGGPDTQYF

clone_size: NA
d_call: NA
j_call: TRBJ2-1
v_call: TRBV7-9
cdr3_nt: TGTGTCAGCAGCTTAGCACTAGCCTCCTACAATGAGCAGTTCTTC
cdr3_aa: CVSSLALASYNEQFF

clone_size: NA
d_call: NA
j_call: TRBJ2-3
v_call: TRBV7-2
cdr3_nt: TGTGCCAGCAGCTTAGTGGGCTACAACACAGATACGCAGTATTTT
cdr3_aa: CASSLVGYNTDTQYF

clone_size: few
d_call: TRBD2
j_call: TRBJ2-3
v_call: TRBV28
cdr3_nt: TGTGCCAGCAGTTCCCTTACCGGGGGGAGTTCCCTGCATACGCAGTATTTT
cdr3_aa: CASSSLTGGSSLHTQYF

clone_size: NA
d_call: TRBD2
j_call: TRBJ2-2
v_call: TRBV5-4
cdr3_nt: TGTGCCAGCAGCTTGGGTAGCGGGAAGAACACCGGGGAGCTGTTTTTT
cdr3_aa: CASSLGSGKNTGELFF

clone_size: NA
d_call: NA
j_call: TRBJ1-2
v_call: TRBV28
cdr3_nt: TGTGCCAGCAGTTTCTCGGGGGTTGGGTTTGGCTACACCTTC
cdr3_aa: CASSFSGVGFGYTF

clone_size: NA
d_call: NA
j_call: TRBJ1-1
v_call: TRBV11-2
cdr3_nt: TGTGCCAGCAGCTTAGATCGGGTGACGACTGAAGCTTTCTTT
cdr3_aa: CASSLDRVTTEAFF